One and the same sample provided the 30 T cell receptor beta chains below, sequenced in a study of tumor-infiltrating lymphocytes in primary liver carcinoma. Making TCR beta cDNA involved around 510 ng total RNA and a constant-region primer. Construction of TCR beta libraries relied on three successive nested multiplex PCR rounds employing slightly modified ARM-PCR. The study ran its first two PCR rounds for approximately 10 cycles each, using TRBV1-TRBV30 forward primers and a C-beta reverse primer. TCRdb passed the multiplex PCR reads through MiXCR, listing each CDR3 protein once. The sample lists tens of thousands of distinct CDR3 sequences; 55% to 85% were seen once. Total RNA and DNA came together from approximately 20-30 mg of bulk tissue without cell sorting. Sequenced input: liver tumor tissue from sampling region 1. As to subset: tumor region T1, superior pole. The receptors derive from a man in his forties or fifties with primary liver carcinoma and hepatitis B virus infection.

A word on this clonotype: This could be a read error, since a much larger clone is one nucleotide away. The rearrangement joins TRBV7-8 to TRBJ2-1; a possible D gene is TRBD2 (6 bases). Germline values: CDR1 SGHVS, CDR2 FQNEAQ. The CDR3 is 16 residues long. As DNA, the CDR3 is TGTGCCAGCAACTTAGGGACTCTGAGCTCCTACAATGAGCAGTTCTTC. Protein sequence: CASNLGTLSSYNEQFF.

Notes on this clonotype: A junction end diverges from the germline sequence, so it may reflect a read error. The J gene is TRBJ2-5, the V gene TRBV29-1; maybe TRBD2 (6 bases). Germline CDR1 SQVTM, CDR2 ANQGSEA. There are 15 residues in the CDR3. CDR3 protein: CSVEDLAKFRETRYF. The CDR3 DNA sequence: TGCAGCGTTGAAGATCTAGCGAAGTTCAGGGAGACCCGGTACTTT.

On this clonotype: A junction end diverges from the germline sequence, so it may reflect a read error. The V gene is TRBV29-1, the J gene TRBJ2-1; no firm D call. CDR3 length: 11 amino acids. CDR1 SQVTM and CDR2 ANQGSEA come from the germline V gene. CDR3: CNVEGNNEQFF. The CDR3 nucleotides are TGCAACGTTGAAGGGAACAATGAACAGTTCTTC.

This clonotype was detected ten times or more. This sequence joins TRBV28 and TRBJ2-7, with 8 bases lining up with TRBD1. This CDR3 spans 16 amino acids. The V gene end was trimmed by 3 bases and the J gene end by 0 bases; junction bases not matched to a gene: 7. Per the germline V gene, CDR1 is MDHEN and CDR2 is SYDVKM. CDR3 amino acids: CASSFDRGHSSYEQYF. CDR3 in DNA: TGTGCCAGCAGTTTCGACAGGGGTCATAGCTCCTACGAGCAGTACTTC.

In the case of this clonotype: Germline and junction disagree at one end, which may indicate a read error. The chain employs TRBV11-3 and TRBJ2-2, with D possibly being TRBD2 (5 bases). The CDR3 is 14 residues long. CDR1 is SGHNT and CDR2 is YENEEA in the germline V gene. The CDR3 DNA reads TGTGCCAGCAACTTCGACCGGAACACCGGGAAGCTGTTTTTT. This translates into CASNFDRNTGKLFF.

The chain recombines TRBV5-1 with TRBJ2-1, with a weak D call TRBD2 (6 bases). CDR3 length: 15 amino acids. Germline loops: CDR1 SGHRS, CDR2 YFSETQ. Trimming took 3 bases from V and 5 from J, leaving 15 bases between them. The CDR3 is CASSSSAGLHNEQFF. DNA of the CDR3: TGCGCCAGCAGCTCGAGCGCGGGACTTCACAATGAGCAGTTCTTC. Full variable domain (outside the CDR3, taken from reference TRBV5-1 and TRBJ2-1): KAGVTQTPRYLIKTRGQQVTLSCSPISGHRSVSWYQQTPGQGLQFLFEYFSETQRNKGNFPGRFSGRQFSNSRSEMNVSTLELGDSALYLCASSSSAGLHNEQFFGPGTRLTVL.

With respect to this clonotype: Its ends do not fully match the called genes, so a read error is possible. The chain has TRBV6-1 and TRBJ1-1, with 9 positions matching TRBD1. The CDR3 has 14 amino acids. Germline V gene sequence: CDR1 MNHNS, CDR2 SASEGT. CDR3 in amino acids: CAISALTGQGWAFF. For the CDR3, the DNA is TGTGCCATCAGTGCACTCACGGGACAGGGATGGGCTTTCTTT.

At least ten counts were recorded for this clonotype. The chain's CDR3 is CASSSLGQTTDTQYF. In DNA, the CDR3 is TGTGCCAGCAGTAGCCTAGGACAGACCACAGATACGCAGTATTTT. This chain connects TRBV6-4 to TRBJ2-3; a possible D gene is TRBD1 (6 bases). The CDR3 runs 15 residues. Trimming left V 5 bases short and J 2 bases short, with 14 bases between. Germline-derived CDR1 and CDR2 are MRHNA and SNTAGT.

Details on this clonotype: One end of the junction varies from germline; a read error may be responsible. CDR3 sequence reads: CASSLQGLGKSPLHF. The CDR3 bases are TGTGCCAGTAGCTTGCAGGGATTGGGGAAATCACCCCTCCACTTT. The V call is TRBV5-4, the J call TRBJ1-6, with a tentative D call TRBD1 (5 bases). CDR3 length: 15 amino acids. Germline CDR1 and CDR2: SGHNT and YYREEE (reference sequence).

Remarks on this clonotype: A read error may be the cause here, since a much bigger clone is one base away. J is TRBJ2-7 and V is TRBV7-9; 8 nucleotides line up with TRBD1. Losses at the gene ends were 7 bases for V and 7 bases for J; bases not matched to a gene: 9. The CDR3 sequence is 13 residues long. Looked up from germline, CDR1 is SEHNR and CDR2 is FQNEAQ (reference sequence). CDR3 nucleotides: TGTGCCAGCAACGGACAGGGTTCAGGAGAGCAGTACTTC. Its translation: CASNGQGSGEQYF.

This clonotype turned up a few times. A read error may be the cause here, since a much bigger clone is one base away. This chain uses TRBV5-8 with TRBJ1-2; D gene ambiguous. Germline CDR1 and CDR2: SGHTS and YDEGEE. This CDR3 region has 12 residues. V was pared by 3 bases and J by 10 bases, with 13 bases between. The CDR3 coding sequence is TGTGCCAGCAGCTCGGTCCCAAGGGACTACACCTTC. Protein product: CASSSVPRDYTF.

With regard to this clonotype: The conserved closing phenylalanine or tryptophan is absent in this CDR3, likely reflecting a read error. The CDR3 spells CANRIGTSWSVGTQYI. The CDR3, as DNA: TGCGCCAACAGGATCGGGACTAGCTGGAGCGTAGGGACCCAGTACATC. The rearrangement joins TRBV4-1 to TRBJ2-5; 9 bases are a match to TRBD2. The CDR3 is made up of 16 amino acids. Trimming took 10 bases from V and 7 from J; bases not matched to a gene: 19. CDR1 and CDR2 (germline): MGHRA, YSYEKL.

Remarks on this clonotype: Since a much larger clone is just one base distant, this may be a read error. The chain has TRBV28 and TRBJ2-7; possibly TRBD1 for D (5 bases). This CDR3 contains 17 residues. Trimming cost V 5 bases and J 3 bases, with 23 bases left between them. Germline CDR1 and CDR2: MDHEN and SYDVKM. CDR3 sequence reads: CASSNPQGMNSRYEQYF. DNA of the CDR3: TGTGCCAGCAGTAACCCCCAGGGTATGAATAGCCGCTACGAGCAGTACTTC.

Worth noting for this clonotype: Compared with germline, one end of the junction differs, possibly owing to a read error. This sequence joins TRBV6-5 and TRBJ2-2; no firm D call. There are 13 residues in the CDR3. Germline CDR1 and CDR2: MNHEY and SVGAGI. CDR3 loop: CVSWSPNTGELFF. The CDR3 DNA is TGTGTCAGCTGGAGTCCTAACACCGGGGAGCTGTTTTTT.

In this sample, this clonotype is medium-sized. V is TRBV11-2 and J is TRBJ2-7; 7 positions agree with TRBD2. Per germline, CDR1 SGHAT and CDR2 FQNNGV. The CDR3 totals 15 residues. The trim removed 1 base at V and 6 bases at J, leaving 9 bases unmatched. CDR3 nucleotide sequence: TGTGCCAGCAGCTTAGCTCGGGGGAGGGATATCGAGCAGTACTTC. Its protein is CASSLARGRDIEQYF.

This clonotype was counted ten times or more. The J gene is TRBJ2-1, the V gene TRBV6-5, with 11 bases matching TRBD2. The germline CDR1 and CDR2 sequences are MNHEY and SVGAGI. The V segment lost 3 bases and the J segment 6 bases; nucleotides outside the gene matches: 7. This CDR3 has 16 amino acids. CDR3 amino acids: CASSYNPLAGGNEQFF. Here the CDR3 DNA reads TGTGCCAGCAGTTATAATCCGCTAGCGGGAGGCAATGAGCAGTTCTTC.

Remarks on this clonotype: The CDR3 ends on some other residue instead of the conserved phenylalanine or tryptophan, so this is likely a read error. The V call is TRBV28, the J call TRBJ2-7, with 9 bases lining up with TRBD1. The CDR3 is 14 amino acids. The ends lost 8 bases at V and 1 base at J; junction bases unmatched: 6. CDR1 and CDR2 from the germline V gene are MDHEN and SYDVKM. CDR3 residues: CASATGGQSYEQYL. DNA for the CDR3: TGTGCCAGCGCTACAGGGGGCCAATCCTACGAGCAGTACTTA.

The CDR3 region is CASSHAHIGAPLHF. CDR3 nucleotide sequence: TGTGCCAGCAGCCATGCCCATATTGGTGCGCCCCTCCACTTT. The V and J genes are TRBV14 and TRBJ1-6; D gene uncertain. This CDR3 is 14 amino acids long. Germline CDR1 is SGHDN and CDR2 is FVKESK. Trimming pared 3 bases from V and 13 bases from J, leaving 16 bases between.

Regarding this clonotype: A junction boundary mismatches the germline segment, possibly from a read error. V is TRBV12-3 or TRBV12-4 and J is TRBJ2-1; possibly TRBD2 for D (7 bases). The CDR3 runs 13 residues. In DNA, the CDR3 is TGTACCAGCAGACTAGAAGGGGGGGATGAACAGTTCTTC. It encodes CTSRLEGGDEQFF.

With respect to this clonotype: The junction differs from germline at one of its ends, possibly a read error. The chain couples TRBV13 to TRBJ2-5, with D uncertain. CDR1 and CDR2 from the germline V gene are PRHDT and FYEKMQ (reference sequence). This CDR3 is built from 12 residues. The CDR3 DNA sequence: TGTGCCAGCAGCTTATACCAAGAGACCCATTACTTC. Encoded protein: CASSLYQETHYF.

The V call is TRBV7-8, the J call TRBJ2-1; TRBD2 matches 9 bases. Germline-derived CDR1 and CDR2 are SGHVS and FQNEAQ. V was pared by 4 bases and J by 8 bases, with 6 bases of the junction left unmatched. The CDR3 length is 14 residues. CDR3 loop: CASSSLAGSDEQFF. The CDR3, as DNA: TGTGCCAGCAGCTCCCTAGCGGGAAGCGATGAGCAGTTCTTC.

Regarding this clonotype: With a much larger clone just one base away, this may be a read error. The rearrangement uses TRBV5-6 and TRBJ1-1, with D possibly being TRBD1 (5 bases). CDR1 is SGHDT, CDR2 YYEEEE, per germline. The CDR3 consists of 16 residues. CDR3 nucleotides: TGTGCCAGCAGCTGGGGACCCTCAGCGAAGAACACTGGAGCTTTCTTT. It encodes CASSWGPSAKNTGAFF.

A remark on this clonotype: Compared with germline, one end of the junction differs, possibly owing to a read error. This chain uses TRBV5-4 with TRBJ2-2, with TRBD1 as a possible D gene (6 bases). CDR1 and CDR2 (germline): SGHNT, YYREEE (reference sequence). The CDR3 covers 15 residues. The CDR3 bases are TGCGCCAGCAGTGTAAAGCAGGGGAACATCGGGGATCTGTTTTTT. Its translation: CASSVKQGNIGDLFF.

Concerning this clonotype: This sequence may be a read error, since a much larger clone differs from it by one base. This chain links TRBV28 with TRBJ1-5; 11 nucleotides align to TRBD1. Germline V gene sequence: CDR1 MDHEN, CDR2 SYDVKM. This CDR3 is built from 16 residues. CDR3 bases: TGTACCAGCAGTCCCACTCGGACAGGGGGCGGCCGGCCCCAGCATTTT. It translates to CTSSPTRTGGGRPQHF. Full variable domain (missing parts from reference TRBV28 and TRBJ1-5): DVKVTQSSRYLVKRTGEKVFLECVQDMDHENMFWYRQDPGLGLRLIYFSYDVKMKEKGDIPEGYSVSREKKERFSLILESASTNQTSMYLCTSSPTRTGGGRPQHFGDGTRLSIL.

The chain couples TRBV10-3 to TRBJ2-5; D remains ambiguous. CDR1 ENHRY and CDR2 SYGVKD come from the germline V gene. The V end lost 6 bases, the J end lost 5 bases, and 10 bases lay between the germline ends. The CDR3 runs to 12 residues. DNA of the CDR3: TGTGCCATCAGCGCTATGTTGGAGACCCAGTACTTC. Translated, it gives CAISAMLETQYF.

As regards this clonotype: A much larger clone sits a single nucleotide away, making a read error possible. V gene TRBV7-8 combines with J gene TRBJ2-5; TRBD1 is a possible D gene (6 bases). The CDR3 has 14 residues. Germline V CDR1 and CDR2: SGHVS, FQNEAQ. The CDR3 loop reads CACSLGTLQETQYF. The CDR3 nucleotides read TGTGCCTGCAGCCTGGGGACACTCCAAGAGACCCAGTACTTC. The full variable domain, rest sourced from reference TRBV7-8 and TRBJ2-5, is GAGVSQSPRYKVAKRGQDVALRCDPISGHVSLFWYQQALGQGPEFLTYFQNEAQLDKSGLPSDRFFAERPEGSVSTLKIQRTQQEDSAVYLCACSLGTLQETQYFGPGTRLLVL.

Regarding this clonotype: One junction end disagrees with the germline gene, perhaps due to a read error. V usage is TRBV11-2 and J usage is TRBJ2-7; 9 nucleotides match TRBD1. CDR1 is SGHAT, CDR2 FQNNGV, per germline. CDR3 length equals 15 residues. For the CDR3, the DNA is TGTGCCAGCAGCGTTACAGGGGGCCGGAGGTACGGGCAGTACTTC. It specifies CASSVTGGRRYGQYF.

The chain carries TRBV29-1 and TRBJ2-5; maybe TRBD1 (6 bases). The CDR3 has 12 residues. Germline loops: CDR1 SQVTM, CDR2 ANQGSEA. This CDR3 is CNSVQGQETQYF. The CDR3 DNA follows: TGCAACTCCGTACAGGGTCAAGAGACCCAGTACTTC.

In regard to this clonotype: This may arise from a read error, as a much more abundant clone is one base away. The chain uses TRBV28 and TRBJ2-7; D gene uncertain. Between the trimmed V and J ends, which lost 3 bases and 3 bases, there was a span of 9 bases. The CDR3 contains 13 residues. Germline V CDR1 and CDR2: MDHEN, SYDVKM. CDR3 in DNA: TGTGCCAGCAGTTTCGGCAACATCTACGAGCAGTACTTC. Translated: CASSFGNIYEQYF.

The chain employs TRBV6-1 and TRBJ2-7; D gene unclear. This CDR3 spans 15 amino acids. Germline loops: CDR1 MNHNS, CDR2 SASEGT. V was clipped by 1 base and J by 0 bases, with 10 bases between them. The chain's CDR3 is CASSEEARSSYEQYF. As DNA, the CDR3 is TGTGCCAGCAGTGAAGAAGCGAGATCCTCCTACGAGCAGTACTTC.